This record covers a single TCR beta chain. Its antigen is undetermined. Produced via immunoSEQ multiplex PCR; TCRdb's table is partial and in-frame only. The table includes 72,000 or so clones, around four fifths detected once. This sample is drawn from a study of T cell clones after liver transplantation. On the study more broadly: Samples came pre-transplant, pre-randomization before withdrawal, and post-randomization after withdrawal ended.

Per germline, CDR1 SGHTA and CDR2 FQGNSA. Between the trimmed V and J ends, which lost 2 bases and 4 bases, there was a span of 14 bases. This CDR3 comprises 15 residues. The study's findings and limits: Conclusions were preliminary, with small, heterogeneous patient groups.

The clonotype was recovered from a human patient who received a liver transplant. Some T cells may originate from the graft donor. This chain links TRBV7-2 with TRBJ1-2, with D possibly matching TRBD1 (6 bases). Sequenced here: CD4+ T cells from blood, sampled at the 22-month timepoint. The CDR3 sequence: CASSLQTGPSYGYTF. The DNA of the CDR3 is TGTGCCAGCAGCTTACAGACAGGACCTTCCTATGGCTACACCTTC. Supplemented by reference TRBV7-2 and TRBJ1-2, the full variable domain reads GAGVSQSPSNKVTEKGKDVELRCDPISGHTALYWYRQSLGQGLEFLIYFQGNSAPDKSGLPSDRFSAERTGGSVSTLTIQRTQQEDSAVYLCASSLQTGPSYGYTFGSGTRLTVV.